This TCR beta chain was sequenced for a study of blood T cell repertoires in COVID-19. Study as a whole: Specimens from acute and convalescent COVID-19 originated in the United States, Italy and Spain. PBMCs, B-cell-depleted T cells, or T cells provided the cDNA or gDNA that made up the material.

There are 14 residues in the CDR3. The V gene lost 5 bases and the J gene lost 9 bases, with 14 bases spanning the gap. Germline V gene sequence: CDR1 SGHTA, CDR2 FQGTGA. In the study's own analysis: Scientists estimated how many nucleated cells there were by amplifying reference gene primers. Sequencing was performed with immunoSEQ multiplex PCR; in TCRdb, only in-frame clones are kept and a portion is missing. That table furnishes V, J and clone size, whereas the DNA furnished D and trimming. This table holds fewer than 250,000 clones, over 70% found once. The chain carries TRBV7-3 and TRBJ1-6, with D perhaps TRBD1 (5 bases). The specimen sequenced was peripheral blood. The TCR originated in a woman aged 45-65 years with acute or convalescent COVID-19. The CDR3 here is CASSQTAKISPLHF. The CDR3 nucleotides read TGTGCCAGCAGCCAGACAGCTAAAATTTCACCCCTCCACTTT.